This T cell receptor beta chain was found in a study of shared clonotypes between healthy human individuals. Study-level results: Of the naive CD4 clonotypes, roughly 5.2% were shared across a few donors.

Generated by immunoSEQ multiplex PCR, the TCRdb table keeps only in-frame clones and is missing some. Of about 820,000 clones in the sample, nearly 95% were seen once. To note about this clone: No antigen is known for it.

Germline V gene sequence: CDR1 KGHSH, CDR2 LQKENI. CDR3 size: 13 residues. The V end lost 0 bases, the J end lost 1 base, and 2 bases lay between the germline ends. Naivety among CD8 cells was defined by CD45RO negativity and positive CCR7 selection, thereby excluding terminally differentiated effector memory CD45RA+ cells. This TCR was sampled from a man between 25 and 39 years old in good health. The chain joins TRBV18 to TRBJ2-3; D gene ambiguous. Specimen: naive CD8+ T cells sorted from blood. CDR3 amino acids: CASSPPRTDTQYF. The CDR3 coding sequence is TGTGCCAGCTCACCACCGCGCACAGATACGCAGTATTTT. Complete variable domain (other parts from reference TRBV18 and TRBJ2-3): NAGVMQNPRHLVRRRGQEARLRCSPMKGHSHVYWYRQLPEEGLKFMVYLQKENIIDESGMPKERFSAEFPKEGPSILRIQQVVRGDSAAYFCASSPPRTDTQYFGPGTRLTVL.